Included here is one T cell receptor (beta chain) sequence, with context. Its antigen is unknown. These data come from a study of early stage breast cancer tumors. Study-wide context: Of 15 to 20 invasive breast tumors, approximately 11 were hormone receptor-positive, HER2-negative. Study results and caveats: Tumors had around 2.3-fold higher T cell density than normal breast. Enriched TCRB sequences shared across patients were mostly commonly generated sequences.

Blood replicates held 0.5 ug DNA, tumor or normal breast roughly 1.5 ug, two each. Repertoires were generated with immunoSEQ multiplex PCR, while TCRdb's copy carries only in-frame clones and drops some. The data contain 25,000 to 30,000 clones, around 53% of them seen just once; the ten biggest clones take up 8% to 10%. Germline V gene lookup returns CDR1 ENHRY and CDR2 SYGVKD. This CDR3 spans 15 amino acids. The ends lost 2 bases at V and 10 bases at J; junction bases unmatched: 9. The source of this sequence is a person aged 45 to 59 with breast cancer. The source material was breast tumor tissue. V usage is TRBV10-3 and J usage is TRBJ2-1; the match to TRBD2 covers 9 bases. CDR3 amino acids: CAISEGGLAMGEQFF. Written as DNA, the CDR3 is TGTGCCATCAGTGAGGGGGGACTAGCAATGGGGGAGCAGTTCTTC.